This T cell receptor beta chain was sequenced during a study of blood T cell repertoires in COVID-19. About the research overall: Sample material is recorded as cDNA or gDNA derived from T cells, B-cell-depleted T cells, or PBMCs.

Data came from immunoSEQ multiplex PCR; TCRdb stores just in-frame clones and leaves some out. Of hundreds of thousands of clones in the sample, approximately 91% are singletons; the top ten hold around 6%. A word on this clone: Since a much larger clone is just one base distant, this may be a read error.

Material for sequencing was peripheral blood. This TCR was recovered from a man between 60 and 75 years old who had recovered from COVID-19.

CDR3 nucleotide sequence: TGTGCCAGCAGCCTTGGACAGAACTATGGCTACACCTTC. This encodes CASSLGQNYGYTF. The gene calls are TRBV6-5 and TRBJ1-2, with D perhaps TRBD1 (6 bases). In germline, CDR1 is MNHEY, CDR2 SVGAGI. Trimming removed 6 bases from V and 2 bases from J, with 10 bases in between. The CDR3 sequence is 13 residues long.